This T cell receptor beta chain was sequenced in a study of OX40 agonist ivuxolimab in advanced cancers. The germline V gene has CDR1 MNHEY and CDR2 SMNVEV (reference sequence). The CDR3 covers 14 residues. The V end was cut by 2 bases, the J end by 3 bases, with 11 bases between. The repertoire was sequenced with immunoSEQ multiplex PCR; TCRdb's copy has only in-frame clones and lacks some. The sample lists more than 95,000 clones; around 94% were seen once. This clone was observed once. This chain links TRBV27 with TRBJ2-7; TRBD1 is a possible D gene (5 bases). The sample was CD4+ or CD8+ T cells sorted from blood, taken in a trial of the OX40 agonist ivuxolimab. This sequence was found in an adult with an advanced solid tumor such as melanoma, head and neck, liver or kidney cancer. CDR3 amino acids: CASSLGAAGYEQYF. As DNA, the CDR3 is TGTGCCAGCAGTTTAGGGGCAGCCGGCTACGAGCAGTACTTC.